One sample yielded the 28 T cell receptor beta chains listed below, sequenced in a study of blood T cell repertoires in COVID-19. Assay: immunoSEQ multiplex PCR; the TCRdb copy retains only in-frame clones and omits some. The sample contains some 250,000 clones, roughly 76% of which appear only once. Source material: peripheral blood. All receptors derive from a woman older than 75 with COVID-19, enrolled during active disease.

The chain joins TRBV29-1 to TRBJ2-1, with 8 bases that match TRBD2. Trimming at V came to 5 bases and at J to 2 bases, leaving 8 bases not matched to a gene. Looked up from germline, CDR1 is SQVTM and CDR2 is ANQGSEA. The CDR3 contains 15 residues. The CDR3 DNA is TGCAGCGTTAACGGGGGGGAACAAGCCTACAATGAGCAGTTCTTC. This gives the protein CSVNGGEQAYNEQFF.

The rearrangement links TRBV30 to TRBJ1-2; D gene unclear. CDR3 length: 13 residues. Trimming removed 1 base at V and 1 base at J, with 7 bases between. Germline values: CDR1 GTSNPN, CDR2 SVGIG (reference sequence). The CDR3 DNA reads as TGTGCCTGGAGTGCACAGTATAACTATGGCTACACCTTC. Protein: CAWSAQYNYGYTF. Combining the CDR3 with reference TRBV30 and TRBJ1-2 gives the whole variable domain SQTIHQWPATLVQPVGSPLSLECTVEGTSNPNLYWYRQAAGRGLQLLFYSVGIGQISSEVPQNLSASRPQDRQFILSSKKLLLSDSGFYLCAWSAQYNYGYTFGSGTRLTVV.

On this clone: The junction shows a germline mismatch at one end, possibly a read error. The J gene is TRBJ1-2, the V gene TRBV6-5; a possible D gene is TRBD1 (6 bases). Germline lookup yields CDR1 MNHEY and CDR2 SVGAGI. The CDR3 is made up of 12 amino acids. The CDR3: CASRRTASPSIF. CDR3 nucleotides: TGTGCCAGCAGGAGGACAGCTAGCCCTTCCATATTC.

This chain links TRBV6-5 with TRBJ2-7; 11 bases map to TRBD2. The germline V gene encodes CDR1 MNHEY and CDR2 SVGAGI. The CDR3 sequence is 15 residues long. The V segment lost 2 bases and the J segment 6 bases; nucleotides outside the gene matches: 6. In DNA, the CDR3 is TGTGCCAGCAGTTACATAGCGGGAGGGCCGGGCGAGCAGTACTTC. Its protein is CASSYIAGGPGEQYF.

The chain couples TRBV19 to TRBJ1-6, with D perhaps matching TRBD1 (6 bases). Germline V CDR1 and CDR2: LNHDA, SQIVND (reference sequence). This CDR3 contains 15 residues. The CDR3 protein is CASGERAGYNSPLHF. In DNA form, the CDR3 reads TGTGCGTCAGGGGAACGGGCAGGATATAATTCACCCCTCCACTTT.

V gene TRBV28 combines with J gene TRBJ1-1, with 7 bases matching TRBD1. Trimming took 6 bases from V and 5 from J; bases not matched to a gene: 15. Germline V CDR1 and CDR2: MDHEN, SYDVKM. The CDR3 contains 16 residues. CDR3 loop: CASSPPGQFFGTEAFF. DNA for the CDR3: TGTGCCAGCAGCCCACCGGGACAGTTCTTTGGGACTGAAGCTTTCTTT.

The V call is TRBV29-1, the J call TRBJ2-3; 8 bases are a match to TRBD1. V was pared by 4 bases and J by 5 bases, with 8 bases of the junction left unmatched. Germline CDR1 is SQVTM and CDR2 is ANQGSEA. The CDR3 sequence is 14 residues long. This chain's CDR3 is CSVVIPRGQDTQYF. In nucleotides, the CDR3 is TGCAGCGTTGTCATCCCCAGGGGGCAAGATACGCAGTATTTT.

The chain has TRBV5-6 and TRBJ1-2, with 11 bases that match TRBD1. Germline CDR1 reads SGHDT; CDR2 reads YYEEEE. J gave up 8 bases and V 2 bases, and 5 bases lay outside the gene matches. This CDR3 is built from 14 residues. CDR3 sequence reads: CASSLGQGAGGYTF. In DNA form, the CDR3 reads TGTGCCAGCAGCTTAGGACAGGGGGCGGGCGGCTACACCTTC.

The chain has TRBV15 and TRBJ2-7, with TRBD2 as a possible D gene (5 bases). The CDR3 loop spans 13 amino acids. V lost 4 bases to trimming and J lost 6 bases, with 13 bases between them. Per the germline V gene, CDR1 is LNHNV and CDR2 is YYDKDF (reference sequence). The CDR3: CATSIERRTEQYF. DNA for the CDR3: TGTGCCACCAGCATCGAACGGAGGACCGAGCAGTACTTC.

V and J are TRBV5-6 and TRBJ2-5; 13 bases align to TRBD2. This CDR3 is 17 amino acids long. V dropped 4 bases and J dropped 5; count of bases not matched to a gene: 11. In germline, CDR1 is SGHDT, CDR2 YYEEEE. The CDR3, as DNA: TGTGCCAGCAGCCGACGACTAGCGGGGGGCGAGAGGGAGACCCAGTACTTC. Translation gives CASSRRLAGGERETQYF.

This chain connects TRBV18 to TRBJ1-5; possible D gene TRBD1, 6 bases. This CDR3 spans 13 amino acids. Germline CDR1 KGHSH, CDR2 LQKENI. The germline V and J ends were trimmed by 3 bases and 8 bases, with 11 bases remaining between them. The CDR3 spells CASSPDRMEPQHF. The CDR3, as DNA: TGTGCCAGCTCACCCGACAGGATGGAGCCCCAGCATTTT.

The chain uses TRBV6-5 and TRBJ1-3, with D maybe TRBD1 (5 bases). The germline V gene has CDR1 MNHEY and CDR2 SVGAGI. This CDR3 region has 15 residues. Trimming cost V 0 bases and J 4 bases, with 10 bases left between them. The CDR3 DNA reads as TGTGCCAGCAGTTACTCCGGGGGATTCGGAAACACCATATATTTT. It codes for CASSYSGGFGNTIYF.

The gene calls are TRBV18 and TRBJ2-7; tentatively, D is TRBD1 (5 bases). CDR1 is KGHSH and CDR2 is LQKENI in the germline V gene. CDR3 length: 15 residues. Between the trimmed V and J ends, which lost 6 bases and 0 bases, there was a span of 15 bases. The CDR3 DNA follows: TGTGCCAGCTCCCCTACAGGAAGTCTCTCCTACGAGCAGTACTTC. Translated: CASSPTGSLSYEQYF.

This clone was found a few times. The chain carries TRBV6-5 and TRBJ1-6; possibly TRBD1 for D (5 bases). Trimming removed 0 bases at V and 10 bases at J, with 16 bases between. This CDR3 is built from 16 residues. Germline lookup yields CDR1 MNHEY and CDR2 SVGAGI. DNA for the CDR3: TGTGCCAGCAGTTACTCGCCAGGGCCATCGGAGTCACCCCTCCACTTT. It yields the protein CASSYSPGPSESPLHF.

CDR3 DNA sequence: TGTGCCAGCAGTGACACAGGGGTAGACCCTGAAGCTTTCTTT. Its protein product is CASSDTGVDPEAFF. The J gene is TRBJ1-1, the V gene TRBV6-1; 7 bases align to TRBD1. The CDR3 is made up of 14 amino acids. Trimming removed 3 bases from V and 6 bases from J; junction bases left unmatched: 7. Germline V lookup: CDR1 MNHNS, CDR2 SASEGT.

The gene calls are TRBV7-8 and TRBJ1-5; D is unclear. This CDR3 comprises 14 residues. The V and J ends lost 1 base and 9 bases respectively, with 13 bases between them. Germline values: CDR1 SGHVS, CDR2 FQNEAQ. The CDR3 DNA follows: TGTGCCAGCAGCTTAGATCTTGCGCCGAGGCCCCAGCATTTT. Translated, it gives CASSLDLAPRPQHF.

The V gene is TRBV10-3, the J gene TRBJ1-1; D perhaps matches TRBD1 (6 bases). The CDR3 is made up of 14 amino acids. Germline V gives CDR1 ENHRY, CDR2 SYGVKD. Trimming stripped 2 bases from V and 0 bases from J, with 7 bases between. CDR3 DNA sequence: TGTGCCATCAGTGAGAGACAGGTGAACACTGAAGCTTTCTTT. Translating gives CAISERQVNTEAFF.

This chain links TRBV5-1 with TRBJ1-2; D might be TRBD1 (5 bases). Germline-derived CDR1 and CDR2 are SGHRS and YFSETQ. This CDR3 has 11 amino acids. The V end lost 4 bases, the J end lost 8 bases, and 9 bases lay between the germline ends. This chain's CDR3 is CASSGAGGYTF. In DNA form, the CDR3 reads TGCGCCAGCAGCGGGGCTGGCGGCTACACCTTC. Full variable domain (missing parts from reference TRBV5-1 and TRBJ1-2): KAGVTQTPRYLIKTRGQQVTLSCSPISGHRSVSWYQQTPGQGLQFLFEYFSETQRNKGNFPGRFSGRQFSNSRSEMNVSTLELGDSALYLCASSGAGGYTFGSGTRLTVV.

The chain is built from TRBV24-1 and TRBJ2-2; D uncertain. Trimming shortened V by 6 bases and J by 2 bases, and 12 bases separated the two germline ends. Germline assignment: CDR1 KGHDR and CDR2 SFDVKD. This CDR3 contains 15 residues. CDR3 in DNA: TGTGCCACCAGTTCGACAACGACAAACACCGGGGAGCTGTTTTTT. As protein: CATSSTTTNTGELFF.

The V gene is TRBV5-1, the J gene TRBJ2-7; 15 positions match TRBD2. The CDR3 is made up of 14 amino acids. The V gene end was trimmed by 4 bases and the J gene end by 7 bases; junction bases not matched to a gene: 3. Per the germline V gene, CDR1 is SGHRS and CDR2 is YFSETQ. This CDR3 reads CASSAGTSGREQYF. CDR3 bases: TGCGCCAGCAGCGCCGGGACTAGCGGGAGGGAGCAGTACTTC.

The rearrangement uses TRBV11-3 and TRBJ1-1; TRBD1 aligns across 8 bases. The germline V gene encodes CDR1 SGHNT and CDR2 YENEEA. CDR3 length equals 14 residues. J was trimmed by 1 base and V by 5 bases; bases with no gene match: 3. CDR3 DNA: TGTGCCAGCAGCCGTCAGGGGGCGAACACTGAAGCTTTCTTT. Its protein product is CASSRQGANTEAFF.

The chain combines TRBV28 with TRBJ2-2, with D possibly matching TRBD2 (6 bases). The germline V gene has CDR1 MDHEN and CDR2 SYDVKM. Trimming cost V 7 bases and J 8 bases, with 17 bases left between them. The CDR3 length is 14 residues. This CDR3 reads CASNLDYLGGELFF. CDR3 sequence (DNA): TGTGCCAGCAACCTGGACTACCTAGGAGGGGAGCTGTTTTTT.

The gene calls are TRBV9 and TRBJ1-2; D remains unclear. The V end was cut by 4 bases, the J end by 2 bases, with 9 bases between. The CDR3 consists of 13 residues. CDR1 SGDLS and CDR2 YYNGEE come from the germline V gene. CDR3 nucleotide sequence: TGTGCCAGCAGCCCACGCAGAAACTATGGCTACACCTTC. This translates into CASSPRRNYGYTF.

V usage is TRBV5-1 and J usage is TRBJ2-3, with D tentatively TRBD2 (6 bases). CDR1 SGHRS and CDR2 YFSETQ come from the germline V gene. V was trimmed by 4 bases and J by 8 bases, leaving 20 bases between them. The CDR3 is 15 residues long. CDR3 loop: CASSPSDGARGTQYF. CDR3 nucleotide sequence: TGCGCCAGCAGCCCGTCGGATGGCGCGCGGGGTACGCAGTATTTT.

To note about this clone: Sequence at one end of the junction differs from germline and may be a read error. The CDR3 coding sequence is TGTGCCAGCAGTGTGGTGAAAGGGGGCGAGTTAACCTTT. Translating gives CASSVVKGGELTF. The gene calls are TRBV2 and TRBJ1-1, with 7 bases fitting TRBD1. The CDR3 length is 13 residues. Germline CDR1 is SNHLY and CDR2 is FYNNEI.

CDR3 DNA: TGTGCCAGCAGCCGGACAGGAAACTATGGCTACACCTTC. It codes for CASSRTGNYGYTF. The rearrangement links TRBV7-2 to TRBJ1-2; 7 bases align to TRBD1. The CDR3 is 13 residues long. Germline CDR1 and CDR2: SGHTA and FQGNSA. V lost 5 bases, J lost 2 bases, and 2 bases stayed unmatched.

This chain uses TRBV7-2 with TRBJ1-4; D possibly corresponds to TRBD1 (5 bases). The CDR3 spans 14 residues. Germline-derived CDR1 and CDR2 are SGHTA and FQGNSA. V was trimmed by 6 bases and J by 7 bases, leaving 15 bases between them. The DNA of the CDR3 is TGTGCCAGCAGTCTGGGGGGGGTGGGTGAAAAACTGTTTTTT. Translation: CASSLGGVGEKLFF.

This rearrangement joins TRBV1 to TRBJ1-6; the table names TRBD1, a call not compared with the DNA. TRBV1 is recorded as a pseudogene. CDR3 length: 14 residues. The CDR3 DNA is TGCACCAGCAGCCAAGGGACAGAAGACTCACCCCTCCACTTT. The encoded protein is CTSSQGTEDSPLHF.